This T cell receptor (beta chain) was recovered during a study of CXCR3-negative and CXCR3-positive naive CD8 T cells. The overall study: Collectively, the libraries yielded 110 million to 150 million TRB reads in total, at about 1.5 +/- 0.3 million per library.

The study made its TRB cDNA libraries by 5' RACE, adding UMI labels. TCRdb reprocessed the 5' RACE reads, with one entry per CDR3 protein and no DNA. The sample has about 40,000 distinct CDR3 sequences. Study results and caveats: Much lower diversity was found in memory CD8+ cells, while both naive subsets had comparably high diversity. Naive cells that were CXCR3-negative or CXCR3-positive used TRBV-TRBJ genes alike, while memory cells diverged.

Turning to this clonotype: What it binds is not known.

This CDR3 has 15 amino acids. Germline loops: CDR1 DFQATT, CDR2 SNEGSKA (reference sequence). The TCR was taken from a human donor in good health. Some clones in this sample may be carry-over from other donors' samples. Sequenced material: memory CD8+ T cells from blood. The chain recombines TRBV20-1 with TRBJ2-5; as DNA is missing, the TRBD2 call by TCRdb cannot be tested. The CDR3 sequence: CSAALTIAVQETQYF.